This TCR beta chain was observed in a study of blood T cell repertoires in COVID-19. Study-wide context: Acute-phase and convalescent COVID-19 samples originated in the United States, Italy and Spain.

The repertoire was sequenced with immunoSEQ multiplex PCR; TCRdb's copy has only in-frame clones and lacks some. The sample comprises about 140,000 clones, approximately 83% of which are singletons, and 3.5% to 4.5% rests with the top ten. Trimming cost V 1 base and J 0 bases, with 7 bases left between them. The CDR3 spans 15 residues. The germline V gene encodes CDR1 LNHDA and CDR2 SQIVND (reference sequence). The genes are TRBV19 and TRBJ1-3; no clear D. The sample comprised peripheral blood. The receptor comes from a woman aged 60-75 years with acute or convalescent COVID-19. CDR3 in amino acids: CASSIGTNSGNTIYF. Here the CDR3 DNA reads TGTGCCAGTAGTATAGGAACTAACTCTGGAAACACCATATATTTT.